This TCR beta chain emerged from a study of blood T cells in healthy people across ages. Findings of the study overall: Expanded clonotype changes were possibly confounded by unknown donor CMV status. Compared with aged donors, long-lived donors showed fewer expanded clones, suggesting selection.

This clonotype was counted between two and nine times. Its specificity is not known. A second roughly 7 to 12 cycle PCR used barcoded and J-beta primers. Sequencing yielded, for each sample, at least 2.5 million paired-end reads carrying CDR3. TCRdb fed the 5' RACE reads into MiXCR, producing one record per CDR3 protein. This sample has roughly 800,000 distinct CDR3 sequences; about three fifths occur once, and the top ten carry about 20%. Specimen: blood. The clonotype originates from a man under 40 in good health.

The CDR3 is CASSGRQGNTEAFF. Written as DNA, the CDR3 is TGTGCCAGCAGTGGGAGACAGGGGAACACTGAAGCTTTCTTT. This chain links TRBV25-1 with TRBJ1-1; 7 nucleotides agree with TRBD1. CDR1 is MGHDK and CDR2 is SYGVNS in the germline V gene. CDR3 length: 14 residues. The ends lost 4 bases at V and 1 base at J; junction bases unmatched: 3.